This is a list of T cell receptor beta chains from one sample in a study of technical replicates of blood from a handful of donors. Using immunoSEQ multiplex PCR, the repertoire was profiled, and TCRdb retains in-frame clones only, with some absent. The data hold tens of thousands of clones, with around nine tenths observed a single time. Sequenced input: PBMCs. The source of these receptors is a human donor in good health. Some clones in this sample may be carry-over from other donors' samples. Both conserved end residues are part of each CDR3. A D gene is named only where the DNA matches it firmly. A row's size may be missing; if present it is once, few, many or a size class.

j_call	d_call	v_call	clone_size	cdr3_aa	cdr3_nt
TRBJ1-2	TRBD1	TRBV5-4	.	CASSQAGTEGYTF	TGTGCCAGCAGCCAGGCCGGGACAGAGGGCTACACCTTC
TRBJ2-1	TRBD2	TRBV9	once	CASSYRSGGGNEQFF	TGTGCCAGCAGCTACCGTAGCGGGGGAGGCAATGAGCAGTTCTTC
TRBJ1-6	.	TRBV27	.	CASSNHRDNSPLHF	TGTGCCAGCAGTAACCACAGGGATAATTCACCCCTCCACTTT
TRBJ2-2	.	TRBV6-6	.	CASSYSVKNTGELFF	TGTGCCAGCAGTTATTCAGTGAAGAACACCGGGGAGCTGTTTTTT
TRBJ2-7	.	TRBV5-4	.	CASSTTRSEQYF	TGTGCCAGCAGCACTACTAGGTCCGAGCAGTACTTC
TRBJ2-7	TRBD1	TRBV5-1	few	CASSGDSSEQYF	TGCGCCAGCAGCGGGGACAGTTCCGAGCAGTACTTC
TRBJ2-1	TRBD2	TRBV19	.	CASSIARTSGSSYNEQFF	TGTGCCAGTAGTATCGCTCGGACTAGCGGGAGCTCCTACAATGAGCAGTTCTTC
TRBJ2-1	TRBD2	TRBV5-4	.	CASSLASSGNNEQFF	TGTGCCAGCAGCTTGGCGTCTAGCGGAAACAATGAGCAGTTCTTC
TRBJ2-7	TRBD2	TRBV5-1	.	CASSLAWLAGAGGEQYF	TGCGCCAGCAGCTTGGCCTGGCTAGCGGGGGCCGGGGGAGAGCAGTACTTC
TRBJ1-4	.	TRBV7-9	.	CASSPRDMNEKLFF	TGTGCCAGCAGCCCGAGAGATATGAATGAAAAACTGTTTTTT
TRBJ1-3	TRBD1	TRBV18	.	CASSPGTDKGSGNTIYF	TGTGCCAGCTCACCAGGGACAGACAAGGGCTCTGGAAACACCATATATTTT
TRBJ1-6	.	TRBV13	.	CASSLGSSYNSPLHF	TGTGCCAGCAGCTTAGGGAGCTCCTATAATTCACCCCTCCACTTT
TRBJ2-3	TRBD2	TRBV29-1	.	CSVGSGSGTDTQYF	TGCAGCGTTGGTAGCGGGAGTGGAACAGATACGCAGTATTTT
TRBJ1-3	.	TRBV29-1	few	CSVGGDRNTIYF	TGCAGCGTTGGCGGGGATCGAAACACCATATATTTT